A selection of T cell receptor beta chains follows, all from one sample in a study of early T cells in non-severe SARS-CoV-2 infection. A single record per CDR3 protein comes from TCRdb applying MiXCR to the 5' RACE reads. The table shows more than 60,000 distinct CDR3 sequences, with less than 5.5% occurring only once. Sequenced: whole blood. These receptors came from an adult who was a healthcare worker with PCR-confirmed SARS-CoV-2 infection or an uninfected control (not recorded which). Each CDR3 is given without its conserved first and last residue. The order of the fields is V gene, clone size, J gene, CDR3 length, CDR3 protein. Only some rows state a clone size, as once, few, many or a class for expanded clones.

V: TRBV7-3; size: -; J: TRBJ2-2; length: 11; CDR3: ASSFIPTGELF
V: TRBV20-1; size: many; J: TRBJ1-6; length: 11; CDR3: SASLTYNSPLH
V: TRBV2; size: many; J: TRBJ1-2; length: 10; CDR3: ASTSTGPSYA
V: TRBV19; size: few; J: TRBJ1-5; length: 15; CDR3: ASSIDRGTYSNQPQH
V: TRBV6-6; size: many; J: TRBJ2-7; length: 11; CDR3: ASSPRQGGEQY
V: TRBV30; size: many; J: TRBJ2-7; length: 11; CDR3: AWSVGGIYEQY
V: TRBV7-9; size: many; J: TRBJ1-4; length: 11; CDR3: ASSPGLGEKLF
V: TRBV5-4; size: many; J: TRBJ1-4; length: 11; CDR3: ASSYGLDEKLF
V: TRBV7-3; size: -; J: TRBJ1-6; length: 11; CDR3: ASSATNTGTLH
V: TRBV7-8; size: many; J: TRBJ1-4; length: 11; CDR3: ASSFLRGEKLF
V: TRBV7-2; size: many; J: TRBJ2-1; length: 14; CDR3: ASSLMVSVTYNEQF
V: TRBV18; size: many; J: TRBJ1-2; length: 13; CDR3: ASSPPVQGDYGYT
V: TRBV20-1; size: many; J: TRBJ2-6; length: 14; CDR3: SARDPRNSGANVLT
V: TRBV6-2/TRBV6-3; size: many; J: TRBJ2-7; length: 13; CDR3: ASSYSKGISYEQY
V: TRBV7-6; size: many; J: TRBJ2-5; length: 11; CDR3: ASSLRGRETQY
V: TRBV5-1; size: many; J: TRBJ2-3; length: 13; CDR3: ASSRETGARDTQY
V: TRBV7-3; size: many; J: TRBJ2-1; length: 11; CDR3: ASGTGRNNEQF
V: TRBV5-5; size: -; J: TRBJ2-5; length: 14; CDR3: ASTLLRPGLQETQY
V: TRBV19; size: -; J: TRBJ2-5; length: 15; CDR3: ASSIGAGSRVQETQY
V: TRBV7-9; size: many; J: TRBJ2-1; length: 11; CDR3: ASSLGQVNEQF
V: TRBV5-8; size: -; J: TRBJ2-4; length: 14; CDR3: ASSPGQVLAKNIQY
V: TRBV29-1; size: many; J: TRBJ2-5; length: 11; CDR3: SVVRDTQETQY
V: TRBV27; size: many; J: TRBJ1-2; length: 14; CDR3: ASSQTSPSGTYGYT
V: TRBV19; size: many; J: TRBJ1-2; length: 12; CDR3: ASSPQGRHYGYT
V: TRBV6-6; size: -; J: TRBJ1-1; length: 10; CDR3: ASKGGNTEAF
V: TRBV20-1; size: -; J: TRBJ2-3; length: 11; CDR3: SARVTGTDTQY
V: TRBV3-1; size: many; J: TRBJ1-6; length: 11; CDR3: ASSQGGWSPLH
V: TRBV5-1; size: many; J: TRBJ1-1; length: 13; CDR3: ASSVEDSSYTEAF
V: TRBV19; size: -; J: TRBJ2-6; length: 15; CDR3: ASSIGQKFSGANVLT
V: TRBV7-8; size: -; J: TRBJ2-7; length: 13; CDR3: ASSPSNPSTYGQY
V: TRBV6-1; size: many; J: TRBJ1-1; length: 13; CDR3: ASSFRGRGNTEAF
V: TRBV6-6; size: few; J: TRBJ2-1; length: 17; CDR3: ASSYPRLGSSGRMDEQF
V: TRBV5-1; size: many; J: TRBJ2-3; length: 11; CDR3: ASSVLGTDTQY
V: TRBV7-9; size: many; J: TRBJ2-7; length: 11; CDR3: ASSRTDGYEQY
V: TRBV7-2; size: many; J: TRBJ2-7; length: 13; CDR3: ASSLGGAWSYEQY
V: TRBV20-1; size: many; J: TRBJ2-1; length: 12; CDR3: SASGGRAYNEQF
V: TRBV12-3/TRBV12-4; size: -; J: TRBJ2-1; length: 11; CDR3: ASSLGEPHEQF
V: TRBV4-3; size: many; J: TRBJ2-7; length: 12; CDR3: ASSPTSGDYEQY
V: TRBV10-3; size: many; J: TRBJ2-1; length: 13; CDR3: AISDGQGTYNEQF
V: TRBV6-1; size: few; J: TRBJ1-2; length: 11; CDR3: ASSGTGEYGYT
V: TRBV7-2; size: many; J: TRBJ2-7; length: 14; CDR3: ASSVSSGIPSYEQY
V: TRBV5-1; size: -; J: TRBJ1-4; length: 12; CDR3: ASSQGTINEKLF
V: TRBV2; size: many; J: TRBJ1-1; length: 10; CDR3: ASTNDAPITF
V: TRBV6-2/TRBV6-3; size: many; J: TRBJ2-3; length: 15; CDR3: ASSFIGTSKSTDTQY
V: TRBV14; size: many; J: TRBJ1-1; length: 13; CDR3: ASSPGQGLNTEAF